This TCR beta chain was captured by sequencing in a study of regulatory T cells in long-lasting Graves disease. Study-wide background: The criterion for persistent Graves' disease was over 5 years of antithyroid drugs with positive TSH receptor antibodies. Study-wide results and limits: The study found lower TCR diversity in persistent Graves' patients than in newly diagnosed ones. Persistent disease preferred TRBV28, TRBJ1-2 and TRBJ2-5.

The ends lost 6 bases at V and 6 bases at J; junction bases unmatched: 15. The germline CDR1 and CDR2 sequences are DFQATT and SNEGSKA (reference sequence). The CDR3 is 16 residues long. The TCR beta library used iRepertoire HTBI primers with Arm-PCR amplification of CDR3. TCRdb called the multiplex PCR reads again in MiXCR, with one record for every CDR3 protein. The sample yields about half a million distinct CDR3 sequences, 20% to 25% seen once. This clonotype was detected many times. The antigen is undetermined. Noted time point: persistent/refractory GD, antithyroid drugs over 5 years with positive TRAb. The TCR library was made from RNA extracted from PBMCs.

The sequence derives from a female donor with Graves disease. The chain combines TRBV20-1 with TRBJ2-2; 8 bases agree with TRBD2. This specimen consisted of peripheral blood mononuclear cells (PBMCs), obtained when the disease was refractory, from a patient treated with antithyroid drugs. The CDR3 sequence is CSASGTSGEHPGELFF. Here the CDR3 DNA reads TGCAGTGCCTCCGGGACTAGTGGAGAACACCCCGGGGAGCTGTTTTTT.